This record covers a single TCR beta chain. This entry belongs to a study of blood T cell repertoires in COVID-19. Overall study context: Specimens from acute and convalescent COVID-19 originated in the United States, Italy and Spain. From T cells, B-cell-depleted T cells, or PBMCs came the material, which was cDNA or gDNA.

Per the authors' pipeline: Amplification from reference gene primers served as the basis for estimated nucleated cell counts. Produced via immunoSEQ multiplex PCR; TCRdb's table is partial and in-frame only. The V and J calls and clone size come from that table; D and trimming were worked out from the DNA. The sample yields about 100,000 clones, around 87% seen once. The clonotype was recovered from a woman aged 30 to 39 with acute or convalescent COVID-19. Sequenced: peripheral blood.

As DNA, the CDR3 is TGCGCCAGCAGCCGGGAAAGCGGCCTGGTCACCTCGCAGTACTTC. Translating gives CASSRESGLVTSQYF. The rearrangement joins TRBV5-1 to TRBJ2-7; D might be TRBD2 (5 bases). Germline CDR1 is SGHRS and CDR2 is YFSETQ. The CDR3 has 15 amino acids. Trimming took off 4 bases at V and 9 bases at J, with 23 bases between the two ends.